Following are 32 T cell receptor beta chains from one sample sequenced in a study of regulatory T cells in long-lasting Graves disease. Researchers made TCR beta libraries by using iRepertoire HTBI primers and running Arm-PCR on CDR3 regions. MiXCR, run by TCRdb on the multiplex PCR reads, gives a single entry per CDR3 protein. Of approximately 400,000 distinct CDR3 sequences listed, about 11% were seen once; the top ten hold under 20%. Time point noted: newly diagnosed GD, antithyroid drugs for less than 3 months. PBMCs were the source of the RNA used for TCR sequencing. This same sample was also taken into another study, of T cells in Graves' hyperthyroidism and ophthalmopathy.

Sequenced here: peripheral blood mononuclear cells (PBMCs), sampled at new diagnosis, from a patient treated with antithyroid drugs. These receptors all come from a woman under 30 with Graves disease.

In its sample, this clonotype was seen many times. V is TRBV20-1 and J is TRBJ2-3; maybe TRBD2 (6 bases). The CDR3 totals 14 residues. Germline V CDR1 and CDR2: DFQATT, SNEGSKA (reference sequence). Trimming shortened V by 2 bases and J by 6 bases, and 15 bases separated the two germline ends. CDR3 amino acids: CSARRLEGPDTQYF. CDR3 bases: TGCAGTGCTAGAAGACTAGAGGGCCCCGATACGCAGTATTTT.

J is TRBJ2-1 and V is TRBV6-2 or TRBV6-3; 11 bases align to TRBD1. Germline CDR1 is MNHEY and CDR2 is SVGEGT. V lost 6 bases and J lost 8; bases outside the gene matches: 3. The CDR3 runs to 13 residues. The CDR3 loop is CASRRTGGDEQFF. Here the CDR3 DNA reads TGTGCCAGCAGGAGGACAGGGGGCGATGAGCAGTTCTTC.

A word on this clonotype: At one of its ends the junction is not consistent with the germline gene, which may arise from a read error. The chain uses TRBV7-7 and TRBJ2-2, with 9 bases fitting TRBD2. The CDR3 runs 17 residues. The V gene's germline CDR1 is SSHAT and CDR2 FNYEAQ (reference sequence). The CDR3 loop is CASSLSRPGLASGELFF. The DNA for the CDR3 is TGTGCTAGCAGTTTGAGTCGACCGGGACTAGCTTCCGGGGAGCTGTTTTTT. The full variable domain, rest sourced from reference TRBV7-7 and TRBJ2-2, is GAGVSQSPRYKVTKRGQDVTLRCDPISSHATLYWYQQALGQGPEFLTYFNYEAQPDKSGLPSDRFSAERPEGSISTLTIQRTEQRDSAMYRCASSLSRPGLASGELFFGEGSRLTVL.

This clonotype was recorded a few times. This CDR3 fails to terminate in the conserved phenylalanine or tryptophan, so it likely reflects a read error. This chain connects TRBV14 to TRBJ1-2; the D gene is possibly TRBD1 (6 bases). The CDR3 is 17 amino acids. The V end lost 3 bases, the J end lost 0 bases, and 17 bases lay between the germline ends. Germline V gives CDR1 SGHDN, CDR2 FVKESK. CDR3 loop: CASSHATGPTSNYGYTS. The CDR3 DNA sequence: TGTGCCAGCAGCCACGCGACAGGACCTACTTCTAACTATGGCTACACCTCC.

The chain carries TRBV19 and TRBJ1-5; D uncertain. The germline V gene encodes CDR1 LNHDA and CDR2 SQIVND (reference sequence). V gave up 3 bases and J gave up 4 bases, with 13 bases separating them. This CDR3 is 15 amino acids long. The CDR3 DNA sequence: TGTGCCAGTAGTATGAAGGGAATTGGGAATCAGCCCCAGCATTTT. Its protein is CASSMKGIGNQPQHF.

The chain joins TRBV19 to TRBJ2-1; 7 bases agree with TRBD2. The germline gives CDR1 LNHDA, CDR2 SQIVND (reference sequence). V shed 1 base, J shed 4 bases, and the junction held 4 bases outside the gene matches. The length of the CDR3 is 15 residues. The DNA for the CDR3 is TGTGCCAGTAGTATAGTAGCGGGCTATTACAATGAGCAGTTCTTC. Protein: CASSIVAGYYNEQFF.

This clonotype was detected ten times or more. One base away lies a much larger clone, so this may be a sequencing read error. The V call is TRBV7-9, the J call TRBJ1-1; TRBD1 aligns across 9 bases. CDR3 size: 12 residues. CDR1 SEHNR and CDR2 FQNEAQ come from the germline V gene (reference sequence). V gave up 6 bases and J gave up 5 bases; unmatched junction bases: 1. The CDR3 DNA reads as TGTGCCAGCAGACAGGGGGCAACTGAAGCTTTCTTT. It codes for CASRQGATEAFF.

This chain joins TRBV12-3 or TRBV12-4 and TRBJ2-7; 14 bases map to TRBD2. J was trimmed by 6 bases and V by 3 bases; bases with no gene match: 10. CDR3 size: 17 residues. The CDR3 loop is CASSLGLAGDPYAEQYF. In nucleotides, the CDR3 is TGTGCCAGCAGTTTGGGACTAGCGGGAGACCCTTACGCCGAGCAGTACTTC.

The gene calls are TRBV3-1 and TRBJ2-1; D not resolved. The CDR3 is made up of 17 amino acids. V lost 4 bases and J 4 bases, leaving 20 bases between the germline ends. The germline gives CDR1 LGHDT, CDR2 YNNKEL (reference sequence). The chain's CDR3 is CASSPQDPSVVYNEQFF. The CDR3 bases are TGTGCCAGCAGCCCGCAAGACCCTTCAGTAGTGTACAATGAGCAGTTCTTC.

This clonotype was detected ten times or more. The chain recombines TRBV7-2 with TRBJ1-2; D is undetermined. Germline-derived CDR1 and CDR2 are SGHTA and FQGNSA. The CDR3 covers 14 residues. V was clipped by 10 bases and J by 2 bases, with 17 bases between them. The DNA for the CDR3 is TGTGCCAAACAGAACCTTTTAGCGAACTATGGCTACACCTTC. Protein product: CAKQNLLANYGYTF. Full variable domain (rest looked up from reference TRBV7-2 and TRBJ1-2): GAGVSQSPSNKVTEKGKDVELRCDPISGHTALYWYRQSLGQGLEFLIYFQGNSAPDKSGLPSDRFSAERTGGSVSTLTIQRTQQEDSAVYLCAKQNLLANYGYTFGSGTRLTVV.

This clonotype came up many times. The J gene is TRBJ2-7, the V gene TRBV28; TRBD1 agrees at 11 bases. After removal of 4 bases from V and 5 bases from J, the junction contained 4 bases not matched to a gene. There are 14 residues in the CDR3. Germline loops: CDR1 MDHEN, CDR2 SYDVKM. The CDR3 loop is CASSSGQGADEQYF. In DNA, the CDR3 is TGTGCCAGCAGTTCCGGACAGGGGGCCGACGAGCAGTACTTC. The full variable domain, in which reference TRBV28 and TRBJ2-7 provide the parts outside the CDR3, is DVKVTQSSRYLVKRTGEKVFLECVQDMDHENMFWYRQDPGLGLRLIYFSYDVKMKEKGDIPEGYSVSREKKERFSLILESASTNQTSMYLCASSSGQGADEQYFGPGTRLTVT.

This clonotype was counted at least ten times. The chain couples TRBV5-5 to TRBJ1-5; no clear D. With 2 bases removed from V and 5 bases from J, the gap between germline ends came to 8 bases. The V gene's germline CDR1 is SGHKS and CDR2 YYEKEE (reference sequence). This CDR3 comprises 13 residues. CDR3: CASSLIIDQPQHF. DNA of the CDR3: TGTGCCAGCAGCTTAATAATTGATCAGCCCCAGCATTTT.

This clonotype is medium-sized (0.01 to 0.1%) by share. This chain's CDR3 is CASSVFSGGDEQYV. In DNA, the CDR3 is TGTGCCAGCAGTGTTTTTAGCGGGGGGGACGAGCAGTACGTC. This chain uses TRBV2 with TRBJ2-7; TRBD2 aligns across 11 bases. The germline V gene encodes CDR1 SNHLY and CDR2 FYNNEI. Unmatched junction bases numbered 4, after V lost 4 bases and J lost 5 bases. The CDR3 loop spans 14 amino acids.

This chain joins TRBV7-9 and TRBJ2-5; 9 positions agree with TRBD2. CDR3 length: 15 residues. J gave up 4 bases and V 5 bases, and 8 bases lay outside the gene matches. Germline-derived CDR1 and CDR2 are SEHNR and FQNEAQ (reference sequence). The chain's CDR3 is CASSLGGGAGETQYF. DNA for the CDR3: TGTGCCAGCAGCCTCGGCGGGGGGGCCGGAGAGACCCAGTACTTC.

This clonotype was recorded a few times. The J gene is TRBJ2-7, the V gene TRBV5-1; possible D gene TRBD1, 6 bases. This CDR3 is built from 12 residues. The ends were cut back, 5 bases at V and 6 bases at J, with 12 bases in the middle. CDR1 is SGHRS, CDR2 YFSETQ, per germline. The CDR3 DNA sequence: TGCGCCAGCAGGCCTACAGGGACCGAGCAGTACGTC. It translates to CASRPTGTEQYV.

The chain combines TRBV7-9 with TRBJ2-3; 12 bases line up with TRBD2. Germline loops: CDR1 SEHNR, CDR2 FQNEAQ (reference sequence). The CDR3 consists of 16 residues. With V trimmed by 5 bases and J by 2 bases, 5 bases remained unmatched. The CDR3, as DNA: TGTGCCAGCAGCGACGGACTAGCGGGAAACACAGATACGCAGTATTTT. It yields the protein CASSDGLAGNTDTQYF.

This clonotype was detected ten times or more. The rearrangement links TRBV4-1 to TRBJ1-5, with D possibly being TRBD1 (6 bases). V lost 0 bases and J lost 7, with 13 bases in between. Germline assignment: CDR1 MGHRA and CDR2 YSYEKL. The CDR3 spans 15 residues. The CDR3 nucleotides read TGCGCCAGCAGCCAAGATGGACAGATTAGCCAGCCCCAGCATTTT. The encoded protein is CASSQDGQISQPQHF.

This clonotype showed up just a few times. Since a much larger clone is just one base distant, this may be a read error. The gene calls are TRBV27 and TRBJ1-5, with D possibly being TRBD1 (5 bases). Between the trimmed V and J ends, which lost 8 bases and 9 bases, there was a span of 17 bases. This CDR3 has 13 amino acids. Per the germline V gene, CDR1 is MNHEY and CDR2 is SMNVEV (reference sequence). CDR3 nucleotide sequence: TGTGCCAGCGCCCGTGGGGCAGTCGGGCCCCAGCATTTT. This encodes CASARGAVGPQHF.

A note on this clonotype: A single base is all that separates this from a far larger clone, so a read error is likely. The chain uses TRBV7-2 and TRBJ2-1; tentatively, D is TRBD1 or TRBD2 (5 bases each). With the DNA end fitting TRBJ2-5 better, the J assignment may be wrong. CDR3 size: 14 residues. Per germline, CDR1 SGHTA and CDR2 FQGNSA. The CDR3 loop is CASSFEGRLEIQYF. The CDR3 DNA follows: TGTGCCAGCAGTTTCGAGGGACGGCTAGAGATCCAGTACTTC.

The chain couples TRBV5-5 to TRBJ1-5, with 9 bases matching TRBD1. Germline trimming cut 3 bases from V and 6 bases from J; bases unmatched to any gene: 4. Germline V gene sequence: CDR1 SGHKS, CDR2 YYEKEE (reference sequence). This CDR3 contains 14 residues. The DNA for the CDR3 is TGTGCCAGCAGCTCTGAGACAGGGGGTCAGCCCCAGCATTTT. The encoded protein is CASSSETGGQPQHF.

The V and J genes are TRBV10-3 and TRBJ1-2; D is ambiguous. The germline V and J ends were trimmed by 10 bases and 1 base, with 10 bases remaining between them. The germline CDR1 and CDR2 sequences are ENHRY and SYGVKD. This CDR3 has 12 amino acids. CDR3: CATHNSNYGYTF. The DNA for the CDR3 is TGTGCCACGCATAACAGTAACTATGGCTACACCTTC.

Comment on this clonotype: A much larger clone lies a single base off, so this may be a read error. The CDR3 nucleotides read TGTGTCAGCAGTTACTCTTCGGTGTTTCTTTCGGGACAGGGGATCAATCAGCCCCAGCATTTT. Amino acid sequence: CVSSYSSVFLSGQGINQPQHF. V is TRBV6-2 or TRBV6-3 and J is TRBJ1-5; 10 nucleotides agree with TRBD1. The CDR3 length is 21 residues. Germline lookup yields CDR1 MNHEY and CDR2 SVGEGT.

About this clonotype: The junction and the germline gene differ at one end; a read error may be behind it. The V gene is TRBV12-3 or TRBV12-4, the J gene TRBJ1-1; 7 bases match TRBD1. The length of the CDR3 is 18 residues. CDR3 sequence (DNA): TGTCCCAGCAGCCAAGATCGGCCGGACAGGAAAGGGTACTGGGGGGCTTTCTTT. Protein sequence: CPSSQDRPDRKGYWGAFF.

This clonotype has ten or more counts. CDR3 in DNA: TGCAGTGCCCCGCCCGCGGGGGTAAATCAGCCCCAGCATTTT. Protein: CSAPPAGVNQPQHF. The V and J genes are TRBV20-1 and TRBJ1-5; D may be TRBD1 (5 bases). The ends were cut back, 6 bases at V and 4 bases at J, with 16 bases in the middle. This CDR3 region has 14 residues. Germline assignment: CDR1 DFQATT and CDR2 SNEGSKA (reference sequence).

This clonotype was observed at least ten times. V usage is TRBV24-1 and J usage is TRBJ2-7; D unresolved. This CDR3 has 14 residues. V was clipped by 3 bases and J by 3 bases, with 11 bases between them. Germline V CDR1 and CDR2: KGHDR, SFDVKD. CDR3 DNA sequence: TGTGCCACCAGTGATATCTTGGGCCGCTACGAGCAGTACGTC. As protein: CATSDILGRYEQYV.

A few counts support this clonotype. The chain has TRBV6-2 or TRBV6-3 and TRBJ2-1, with 9 nucleotides matching TRBD2. The V gene end was trimmed by 7 bases and the J gene end by 7 bases; junction bases not matched to a gene: 17. In germline, CDR1 is MNHEY, CDR2 SVGEGT. This CDR3 has 17 amino acids. The CDR3 sequence is CASTTPSRGRAHNEQFF. The DNA of the CDR3 is TGTGCCAGCACCACCCCGAGCCGCGGGAGGGCGCATAATGAGCAGTTCTTC.

In its sample, this clonotype was seen a few times. The V call is TRBV29-1, the J call TRBJ1-3; D gene unclear. The CDR3 runs 13 residues. Trimming left V 5 bases short and J 2 bases short, with 10 bases between. CDR1 is SQVTM and CDR2 is ANQGSEA in the germline V gene. For the CDR3, the DNA is TGCAGCGTTATGGAGGTGGCTGGAAACACCATATATTTT. This codes for CSVMEVAGNTIYF.

This clonotype occurred many times. The genes are TRBV19 and TRBJ2-5; 7 positions match TRBD1. The CDR3 runs 17 residues. Germline values: CDR1 LNHDA, CDR2 SQIVND (reference sequence). J gave up 0 bases and V 6 bases, and 13 bases lay outside the gene matches. In nucleotides, the CDR3 is TGTGCCAGTAGCCAGAATCCCGGGACAGCGTACCAAGAGACCCAGTACTTC. Protein product: CASSQNPGTAYQETQYF.

This clonotype was seen a handful of times. The chain links TRBV19 to TRBJ2-1; a weak D match, TRBD2 (7 bases). CDR3 length equals 13 residues. The germline V and J ends were trimmed by 4 bases and 6 bases, with 10 bases remaining between them. The germline CDR1 and CDR2 sequences are LNHDA and SQIVND (reference sequence). The CDR3 sequence: CASSTGGRNEQFF. CDR3 sequence (DNA): TGTGCCAGTAGTACGGGGGGCCGCAATGAGCAGTTCTTC.

This clonotype turned up a few times. The chain couples TRBV18 to TRBJ2-2; 7 nucleotides line up with TRBD1. With 6 bases clipped from V and 1 base from J, the junction kept 8 bases outside the gene matches. The germline V gene has CDR1 KGHSH and CDR2 LQKENI. The CDR3 extends over 16 amino acids. As DNA, the CDR3 is TGTGCCAGCTCTCCTAGGACAGGAATGAACACCGGGGAGCTGTTTTTT. Its translation: CASSPRTGMNTGELFF.

This clonotype was recorded at least ten times. This chain links TRBV27 with TRBJ1-6; possible D gene TRBD1, 5 bases. This CDR3 contains 16 residues. CDR1 and CDR2 (germline): MNHEY, SMNVEV (reference sequence). V was clipped by 8 bases and J by 8 bases, with 22 bases between them. CDR3 sequence (DNA): TGTGCCAGCCAGAGCCTTGGGACGCTGCAGTATTCACCCCTCCACTTT. Protein: CASQSLGTLQYSPLHF.

This clonotype has ten or more counts. This chain links TRBV29-1 with TRBJ2-1, with TRBD2 as a possible D gene (6 bases). The length of the CDR3 is 13 residues. The V and J ends lost 2 bases and 8 bases respectively, with 13 bases between them. The germline CDR1 and CDR2 sequences are SQVTM and ANQGSEA. In DNA, the CDR3 is TGCAGCGTTGAATCGGGGGTGAGGGATGAGCAGTTCTTC. Translation: CSVESGVRDEQFF.